The subject of this entry is one T cell receptor (beta chain). The length of the CDR3 is 13 residues. V was cut by 2 bases and J by 0 bases, with 4 bases left in between. Germline CDR1 is SGHAT and CDR2 is FQNNGV. The data were taken from a study of blood T cell repertoires in COVID-19. As for the study in general: Donors in the United States, Italy and Spain gave samples during acute or convalescent COVID-19. The analysed material was cDNA or gDNA that came from T cells, B-cell-depleted T cells, or PBMCs.

Per the original data handling: By means of reference gene primer amplification, nucleated cell counts were estimated. The data were produced by immunoSEQ multiplex PCR, yet TCRdb's version contains in-frame clones alone and is incomplete. The V and J calls and clone size were taken over from that table, and D and trimming were inferred from the DNA. The sample shows some 270,000 clones, around 84% of them seen only once. Sequencing used peripheral blood. The receptor comes from a woman aged 40 to 55 who had recovered from COVID-19. The chain couples TRBV11-2 to TRBJ1-1, with unresolved D. CDR3 DNA sequence: TGTGCCAGCAGCTTAAGCCTGAACACTGAAGCTTTCTTT. Translating it yields CASSLSLNTEAFF.